One sample yielded the 19 T cell receptor beta chains listed below, sequenced in a study of cytomegalovirus exposure and HLA in healthy donors. It was with 60 Vbeta and 13 Jbeta primers that the PCR ran. Here immunoSEQ multiplex PCR was the method, and the copy in TCRdb shows in-frame clones only, minus some. The sample contains around 150,000 clones, more than 75% of which appear only once. Sequenced input: PBMCs. These receptors came from a young man in good health and CMV-seronegative.

The chain has TRBV7-9 and TRBJ1-1; D call uncertain. Germline V gene data show CDR1 as SEHNR and CDR2 as FQNEAQ (reference sequence). Trimming shortened V by 2 bases and J by 3 bases, and 13 bases separated the two germline ends. This CDR3 is built from 15 residues. In DNA form, the CDR3 reads TGTGCCAGCAGCTTACGAGCGGGAGGTGACACTGAAGCTTTCTTT. It codes for CASSLRAGGDTEAFF.

V is TRBV28 and J is TRBJ2-1; no firm D call. Germline-derived CDR1 and CDR2 are MDHEN and SYDVKM. This CDR3 is built from 12 residues. V lost 4 bases to trimming and J lost 9 bases, with 10 bases between them. The CDR3 nucleotides read TGTGCCAGCAGTTCCCCGTACGGTGAGCAGTTCTTC. Residues: CASSSPYGEQFF.

In its sample, this clone was seen a few times. The V gene is TRBV2, the J gene TRBJ2-7; TRBD1 aligns across 7 bases. This CDR3 has 13 residues. The trim removed 7 bases at V and 6 bases at J, leaving 9 bases unmatched. Germline lookup yields CDR1 SNHLY and CDR2 FYNNEI. CDR3 sequence (DNA): TGTGCCAGCACCCTCGACAGGGCGAGCGAGCAGTACTTC. This encodes CASTLDRASEQYF.

The V gene is TRBV2, the J gene TRBJ1-1; unclear D gene. The length of the CDR3 is 13 residues. The germline gives CDR1 SNHLY, CDR2 FYNNEI. Trimming shortened V by 8 bases and J by 6 bases, and 16 bases separated the two germline ends. CDR3 DNA sequence: TGTGCCAGCGTTGTAGGCGGAGGAGCTGAAGCTTTCTTT. Amino acids: CASVVGGGAEAFF.

The V gene is TRBV5-1, the J gene TRBJ2-3, with 7 positions matching TRBD1. J was trimmed by 2 bases and V by 1 base; bases with no gene match: 4. The CDR3 is made up of 15 amino acids. Per germline, CDR1 SGHRS and CDR2 YFSETQ. The DNA of the CDR3 is TGCGCCAGCAGCTTGAGGGACAGTCACACAGATACGCAGTATTTT. This encodes CASSLRDSHTDTQYF.

The chain joins TRBV29-1 to TRBJ2-7; TRBD2 might be the D (6 bases). There are 13 residues in the CDR3. The germline CDR1 and CDR2 sequences are SQVTM and ANQGSEA. Trimming removed 2 bases from V and 6 bases from J, with 14 bases in between. The CDR3 DNA reads as TGCAGCGTTGAAAGTCTAGCGCTGGGCGAGCAGTACTTC. It yields the protein CSVESLALGEQYF.

The chain employs TRBV6-5 and TRBJ1-1; weak D call: TRBD1 (6 bases). Germline CDR1 MNHEY, CDR2 SVGAGI. The CDR3 has 14 residues. Trimming removed 7 bases from V and 1 base from J, with 13 bases in between. The CDR3 loop is CASIRDIKNTEAFF. In nucleotides, the CDR3 is TGTGCCAGCATTCGGGACATAAAGAACACTGAAGCTTTCTTT.

The V gene is TRBV14, the J gene TRBJ1-2, with D unresolved. The germline CDR1 and CDR2 sequences are SGHDN and FVKESK. The CDR3 is made up of 13 amino acids. Trimming stripped 1 base from V and 4 bases from J, with 7 bases between. The CDR3 DNA reads as TGTGCCAGCAGCCAAGTCCAGTCCTATGGCTACACCTTC. This gives the protein CASSQVQSYGYTF.

V usage is TRBV5-8 and J usage is TRBJ1-4; 7 nucleotides match TRBD1. CDR1 and CDR2 from the germline V gene are SGHTS and YDEGEE. The CDR3 loop spans 14 amino acids. V shed 4 bases, J shed 5 bases, and the junction held 5 bases outside the gene matches. CDR3 residues: CASSQRDRNEKLFF. Here the CDR3 DNA reads TGTGCCAGCAGCCAAAGGGACAGAAATGAAAAACTGTTTTTT.

This chain links TRBV5-1 with TRBJ2-1; D perhaps matches TRBD2 (5 bases). Germline-derived CDR1 and CDR2 are SGHRS and YFSETQ. V shed 4 bases and J shed 7 bases, with 9 bases lying between them. The CDR3 covers 12 residues. The CDR3 spells CASSPSGNEQFF. CDR3 sequence (DNA): TGCGCCAGCAGCCCGTCGGGGAATGAGCAGTTCTTC.

Worth noting for this clone: Compared with germline, one end of the junction differs, possibly owing to a read error. The V call is TRBV7-9, the J call TRBJ1-2; unclear D gene. The CDR3 sequence is 12 residues long. Germline CDR1 is SEHNR and CDR2 is FQNEAQ (reference sequence). CDR3 protein: CSSSLVGYGYTF. The CDR3 coding sequence is TGTTCCAGCAGCTTAGTCGGCTATGGCTACACCTTC.

The gene calls are TRBV5-4 and TRBJ2-1; 10 nucleotides match TRBD2. Germline V lookup: CDR1 SGHNT, CDR2 YYREEE (reference sequence). The CDR3 loop spans 15 amino acids. V gave up 1 base and J gave up 6 bases; unmatched junction bases: 4. This CDR3 reads CASSLWASGSNEQFF. CDR3 nucleotides: TGTGCCAGCAGCTTGTGGGCTAGCGGGAGCAATGAGCAGTTCTTC. The variable domain in full, with the rest retrieved from reference TRBV5-4 and TRBJ2-1, is ETGVTQSPTHLIKTRGQQVTLRCSSQSGHNTVSWYQQALGQGPQFIFQYYREEENGRGNFPPRFSGLQFPNYSSELNVNALELDDSALYLCASSLWASGSNEQFFGPGTRLTVL.

This clone appeared a few times. This chain joins TRBV6-5 and TRBJ1-1; D is unresolved. V dropped 5 bases and J dropped 6 bases, with 10 bases sitting between them. CDR1 is MNHEY and CDR2 is SVGAGI in the germline V gene. The CDR3 is made up of 12 amino acids. The CDR3 nucleotides are TGTGCCAGCAGTGCTCCCGGAGCTGAAGCTTTCTTT. Its protein is CASSAPGAEAFF.

This clone was seen just once. The chain couples TRBV5-6 to TRBJ2-7; tentatively, D is TRBD2 (5 bases). CDR3 length: 15 residues. The V end was cut by 2 bases, the J end by 2 bases, with 14 bases between. Germline V gene sequence: CDR1 SGHDT, CDR2 YYEEEE. CDR3 protein: CASSLLRGPTYEQYF. Written as DNA, the CDR3 is TGTGCCAGCAGCTTACTCCGGGGTCCCACCTACGAGCAGTACTTC.

The J gene is TRBJ1-2, the V gene TRBV30; 8 bases align to TRBD1. The CDR3 is 13 amino acids. Trimming at V came to 2 bases and at J to 7 bases, leaving 6 bases not matched to a gene. The germline CDR1 and CDR2 sequences are GTSNPN and SVGIG (reference sequence). In DNA, the CDR3 is TGTGCCTGGAGTAGGGCAGGGGGCTTTGGCTACACCTTC. Translating gives CAWSRAGGFGYTF. Drawing the rest from reference TRBV30 and TRBJ1-2, the complete variable domain is SQTIHQWPATLVQPVGSPLSLECTVEGTSNPNLYWYRQAAGRGLQLLFYSVGIGQISSEVPQNLSASRPQDRQFILSSKKLLLSDSGFYLCAWSRAGGFGYTFGSGTRLTVV.

The chain combines TRBV5-1 with TRBJ2-5; unclear D gene. Germline V CDR1 and CDR2: SGHRS, YFSETQ. V lost 6 bases and J lost 4, with 13 bases in between. The CDR3 spans 13 residues. The CDR3 sequence: CASTDGSGETQYF. CDR3 bases: TGCGCCAGCACCGATGGGTCAGGAGAGACCCAGTACTTC.

This clone was recorded once. The genes are TRBV11-3 and TRBJ2-2, with TRBD1 matching over 10 bases. This CDR3 comprises 17 residues. Germline V gene sequence: CDR1 SGHNT, CDR2 YENEEA. V lost 5 bases to trimming and J lost 0 bases; unmatched junction nucleotides: 6. The CDR3 loop reads CASSPRTGGPNTGELFF. CDR3 in DNA: TGTGCCAGCAGCCCCCGGACAGGGGGACCGAACACCGGGGAGCTGTTTTTT. Complete variable domain (other parts from reference TRBV11-3 and TRBJ2-2): EAGVVQSPRYKIIEKKQPVAFWCNPISGHNTLYWYLQNLGQGPELLIRYENEEAVDDSQLPKDRFSAERLKGVDSTLKIQPAELGDSAVYLCASSPRTGGPNTGELFFGEGSRLTVL.

The rearrangement uses TRBV11-2 and TRBJ2-7; D not resolved. Trimming took off 6 bases at V and 4 bases at J, with 7 bases between the two ends. This CDR3 has 11 amino acids. Germline V gene sequence: CDR1 SGHAT, CDR2 FQNNGV. This CDR3 reads CASRSGYEQYF. The CDR3, as DNA: TGTGCCAGCAGGTCCGGGTACGAGCAGTACTTC.

The J gene is TRBJ2-2, the V gene TRBV7-2; 9 positions match TRBD1. The CDR3 runs to 15 residues. V trimming: 5 bases; J trimming: 7 bases; junction bases outside the gene matches: 8. Germline-derived CDR1 and CDR2 are SGHTA and FQGNSA. CDR3 sequence: CASSLRTGDIGELFF. The CDR3 DNA reads as TGTGCCAGCAGCCTCCGGACAGGGGATATCGGGGAGCTGTTTTTT.